Listed below are T cell receptor beta chains from one sample, sequenced in a study of blood T cell repertoires in COVID-19. Measured with immunoSEQ multiplex PCR; TCRdb has only the in-frame clones, and not every one. Here the sample spans approximately 260,000 clones, 70% to 90% being singletons. Sample: peripheral blood. These receptor sequences come from a woman between 70 and 85 years old with acute or convalescent COVID-19. Both conserved end residues are part of each CDR3. A D gene is named only where the DNA matches it firmly. Only part of the rows carry a size: once, few, many, or a class if the clone is expanded.

V	size	D	J	CDR3	DNA
TRBV19	NA	NA	TRBJ1-2	CASSVLRFIDGYTF	TGTGCCAGTAGCGTATTGAGATTCATAGATGGCTACACCTTC
TRBV30	NA	NA	TRBJ2-2	CAWMLATGELFF	TGTGCCTGGATGCTCGCGACCGGGGAGCTGTTTTTT
TRBV2	NA	TRBD2	TRBJ2-1	CASSGRLAGRNEQFF	TGTGCCAGCAGTGGAAGGCTAGCGGGGAGGAATGAGCAGTTCTTC
TRBV5-4	NA	NA	TRBJ2-3	CASSLNSDTQYF	TGTGCCAGCAGCCTAAACTCAGATACGCAGTATTTT
TRBV6-5	NA	TRBD2	TRBJ2-1	CASSSQKRGNYNEQFF	TGTGCCAGCAGTTCTCAGAAGCGGGGCAACTACAATGAGCAGTTCTTC
TRBV7-2	NA	NA	TRBJ1-1	CASSFTGKAEAFF	TGTGCCAGCAGCTTTACGGGGAAGGCTGAAGCTTTCTTT
TRBV6-6	NA	TRBD2	TRBJ2-7	CASSSGLGNYEQYF	TGTGCCAGCAGCTCCGGACTAGGAAACTACGAGCAGTACTTC
TRBV6-5	NA	TRBD2	TRBJ2-5	CASSRAGGAETQYF	TGTGCCAGCAGTCGAGCGGGGGGGGCTGAGACCCAGTACTTC
TRBV3-1/TRBV3-2	NA	NA	TRBJ1-2	CASSRRGRAPGDYGYTF	TGTGCCAGCAGCCGGAGGGGCCGGGCCCCTGGGGACTATGGCTACACCTTC
TRBV25-1	few	NA	TRBJ1-6	CASSATGRNNSPLHF	TGTGCCAGCAGTGCCACAGGCAGGAATAATTCACCCCTCCACTTT
TRBV10-3	NA	NA	TRBJ2-7	CAISGTIYEQYF	TGTGCCATCAGTGGGACAATCTACGAGCAGTACTTC
TRBV6-1	NA	NA	TRBJ1-1	CASSDRGSTEAFF	TGTGCCAGCAGTGATCGGGGGTCCACTGAAGCTTTCTTT
TRBV2	NA	NA	TRBJ1-6	CASRNHPGGRWGGGSPLHF	TGTGCCAGCAGGAACCACCCTGGCGGCAGATGGGGAGGCGGTTCACCCCTCCACTTT
TRBV6-5	NA	TRBD1	TRBJ1-4	CASRDRGSASEKLFF	TGTGCCAGCAGGGACAGGGGGTCGGCTTCGGAAAAACTGTTTTTT
TRBV30	NA	TRBD2	TRBJ2-1	CAWSVFGGANEQFF	TGTGCCTGGAGTGTTTTCGGGGGGGCAAATGAGCAGTTCTTC
TRBV6-2/TRBV6-3	NA	TRBD2	TRBJ2-7	CASSTGGRGGEYEQYF	TGTGCCAGCAGTACGGGCGGCCGCGGGGGGGAGTACGAGCAGTACTTC